This passage covers 14 T cell receptor beta chains from one sample sequenced in a study of beta chain features in type 1 diabetes. The entirety of the isolated RNA underwent reverse transcription, so expressed TCRB transcripts were sequenced. Method: immunoSEQ multiplex PCR; TCRdb's copy keeps in-frame clones and lacks some. The repertoire holds about 150,000 clones, with 40% to 60% as singletons. The sample taken for sequencing was Tregs from blood. These receptors came from a man younger than 35 in good health.

The gene calls are TRBV9 and TRBJ1-1, with no clear D. Trimming pared 0 bases from V and 2 bases from J, leaving 14 bases between. Germline V gives CDR1 SGDLS, CDR2 YYNGEE. This CDR3 is 16 amino acids long. The CDR3 coding sequence is TGTGCCAGCAGCGTAGGGTCTCAGGCCTTTAACACTGAAGCTTTCTTT. Encoded protein: CASSVGSQAFNTEAFF. The complete variable domain, with remaining parts taken from reference TRBV9 and TRBJ1-1, reads DSGVTQTPKHLITATGQRVTLRCSPRSGDLSVYWYQQSLDQGLQFLIQYYNGEERAKGNILERFSAQQFPDLHSELNLSSLELGDSALYFCASSVGSQAFNTEAFFGQGTRLTVV.

The genes are TRBV7-6 and TRBJ2-3; 11 bases are shared with TRBD2. The CDR3 covers 16 residues. In germline, CDR1 is SGHVS, CDR2 FNYEAQ. J was trimmed by 6 bases and V by 5 bases; bases with no gene match: 10. The CDR3 reads CASSQISGGATDTQYF. Written as DNA, the CDR3 is TGTGCCAGCAGCCAGATTAGCGGGGGGGCCACGGATACGCAGTATTTT.

The table lists this clone with a few counts. The rearrangement uses TRBV5-5 and TRBJ1-4, with a possible D match to TRBD1 (5 bases). The V end was cut by 1 base, the J end by 8 bases, with 9 bases between. There are 13 residues in the CDR3. The germline gives CDR1 SGHKS, CDR2 YYEKEE (reference sequence). CDR3 coding DNA: TGTGCCAGCAGCTTGCAGGGTCGGGAAAAACTGTTTTTT. This gives the protein CASSLQGREKLFF.

Only a few counts were recorded for this clone. The CDR3, as DNA: TGCGCCAGCAGCGTGACAGTCTCCTACGAGCAGTACTTC. Its protein is CASSVTVSYEQYF. The rearrangement uses TRBV5-1 and TRBJ2-7, with D possibly matching TRBD1 (5 bases). CDR3 size: 13 residues. Germline CDR1 SGHRS, CDR2 YFSETQ. Trimming shortened V by 4 bases and J by 0 bases, and 8 bases separated the two germline ends.

This chain uses TRBV10-3 with TRBJ1-3; 7 bases are shared with TRBD1. CDR1 ENHRY and CDR2 SYGVKD come from the germline V gene. The CDR3 consists of 14 residues. V lost 10 bases, J lost 0 bases, and 6 bases stayed unmatched. The CDR3 protein is CATLGQASGNTIYF. The CDR3 DNA sequence: TGTGCCACCCTCGGACAGGCCTCTGGAAACACCATATATTTT.

CDR3 DNA sequence: TGCGCCAGCAGCTTGGAGGGACAGGCCTACACTGAAGCTTTCTTT. Residues: CASSLEGQAYTEAFF. The gene calls are TRBV5-1 and TRBJ1-1; 8 bases match TRBD1. Germline loops: CDR1 SGHRS, CDR2 YFSETQ. This CDR3 contains 15 residues. After removal of 0 bases from V and 3 bases from J, the junction contained 4 bases not matched to a gene.

This clone was picked up a small number of times. The rearrangement uses TRBV9 and TRBJ1-2; perhaps TRBD1 as D (6 bases). Trimming took 0 bases from V and 3 from J, leaving 9 bases between them. The CDR3 runs to 14 residues. The germline gives CDR1 SGDLS, CDR2 YYNGEE. This CDR3 reads CASSVGTEYYGYTF. CDR3 sequence (DNA): TGTGCCAGCAGCGTAGGGACAGAGTACTATGGCTACACCTTC.

Comments on this clone: At one end the junction does not follow the germline gene, possibly because of a read error. The chain joins TRBV5-1 to TRBJ1-1; maybe TRBD1 (5 bases). The CDR3 is made up of 13 amino acids. Germline V gene lookup returns CDR1 SGHRS and CDR2 YFSETQ. The CDR3 reads CASTQQENTEALF. DNA for the CDR3: TGCGCCAGCACCCAACAGGAGAACACTGAAGCTCTCTTT.

The V call is TRBV27, the J call TRBJ2-7; D is perhaps TRBD1 (6 bases). CDR3 size: 13 residues. From germline, CDR1 is MNHEY and CDR2 SMNVEV (reference sequence). Deletions cut 5 bases from V and 0 bases from J, with 8 bases between. The CDR3 nucleotides read TGTGCCAGCAGTCGGGACACCTCCTACGAGCAGTACTTC. Translation gives CASSRDTSYEQYF.

This sequence joins TRBV9 and TRBJ1-1; TRBD1 matches at 8 bases. CDR3 length: 15 residues. V lost 0 bases and J lost 4; bases outside the gene matches: 5. CDR1 and CDR2 (germline): SGDLS, YYNGEE. The CDR3 coding sequence is TGTGCCAGCAGCGTAGCGGCGACAGGGGTCACTGAAGCTTTCTTT. Its protein product is CASSVAATGVTEAFF. Supplemented by reference TRBV9 and TRBJ1-1, the full variable domain reads DSGVTQTPKHLITATGQRVTLRCSPRSGDLSVYWYQQSLDQGLQFLIQYYNGEERAKGNILERFSAQQFPDLHSELNLSSLELGDSALYFCASSVAATGVTEAFFGQGTRLTVV.

In its sample, this clone was seen once. The chain is built from TRBV6-7 and TRBJ2-2, with D possibly matching TRBD1 (6 bases). TRBV6-7 belongs to the ORF category, with a function that is uncertain. V dropped 2 bases and J dropped 1 base, with 11 bases sitting between them. The CDR3 loop spans 16 amino acids. The CDR3 region has the DNA TGTGCCAGCAGTTACGGGACAAAGCGGAACACCGGGGAGCTGTTTTTT. This translates into CASSYGTKRNTGELFF.

The chain couples TRBV7-2 to TRBJ2-1, with 9 bases identical to TRBD2. The germline CDR1 and CDR2 sequences are SGHTA and FQGNSA. The V gene end was trimmed by 8 bases and the J gene end by 8 bases; junction bases not matched to a gene: 7. The CDR3 totals 13 residues. The CDR3 region is CASAKRGADEQFF. The DNA for the CDR3 is TGTGCCAGCGCCAAGCGGGGGGCGGATGAGCAGTTCTTC.

The chain links TRBV9 to TRBJ2-2; TRBD2 is a possible D gene (6 bases). CDR1 and CDR2 from the germline V gene are SGDLS and YYNGEE. With 2 bases removed from V and 1 base from J, the gap between germline ends came to 12 bases. This CDR3 spans 16 amino acids. For the CDR3, the DNA is TGTGCCAGCAGCGTGGAGACTAGACTGAACACCGGGGAGCTGTTTTTT. Its translation: CASSVETRLNTGELFF.

V and J are TRBV30 and TRBJ1-6, with a weak D call TRBD1 (5 bases). The V and J ends lost 3 bases and 11 bases respectively, with 14 bases between them. The CDR3 runs to 13 residues. Germline assignment: CDR1 GTSNPN and CDR2 SVGIG (reference sequence). The CDR3 spells CAWRVGREAPLHF. The CDR3, as DNA: TGTGCCTGGAGGGTCGGCAGGGAGGCACCCCTCCACTTT.